A selection of T cell receptor beta chains follows, all from one sample in a study of blood T cell repertoires in COVID-19. The data were produced by immunoSEQ multiplex PCR, yet TCRdb's version contains in-frame clones alone and is incomplete. The repertoire holds a few hundred thousand clones, with around 80% as singletons. Sequencing used peripheral blood. The source of these receptors is a man in his forties or fifties with active or convalescent COVID-19. Each CDR3 is given with its conserved first and last residue. The D gene is left open where the match is weak. Where a row states a size, it is once, few, many or the class of an expanded clone; other rows omit it.

d_gene,j_gene,abundance,v_gene,CDR3nt,CDR3aa
.,TRBJ2-3,.,TRBV11-3,TGTGCCAGCAGCCCTCGGAGTACCGGTACAGATACGCAGTATTTT,CASSPRSTGTDTQYF
.,TRBJ2-1,.,TRBV29-1,TGCAGCGCCCTGGGTAGGGGTGGATCCTACAATGAGCAGTTCTTC,CSALGRGGSYNEQFF
TRBD1,TRBJ2-7,.,TRBV18,TGTGCCAGCTCACCAGGACAGGGGGCCTACGAGCAGTACTTC,CASSPGQGAYEQYF
.,TRBJ1-2,.,TRBV28,TGTGCCAGCACCGACGGGGGCTATGGCTACACCTTC,CASTDGGYGYTF
TRBD2,TRBJ2-3,.,TRBV18,TGTGCCAGCTCACCAACGCCTTTAGCGGGGGCAGATACGCAGTATTTT,CASSPTPLAGADTQYF
TRBD2,TRBJ2-1,.,TRBV7-2,TGTGCCAGCAGCCTGGGACTACCTACTTACAATGAGCAGTTCTTC,CASSLGLPTYNEQFF
.,TRBJ1-2,few,TRBV14,TGTGCCAGCAGCCAACAGGGTGTTGGTGGCTACACCTTC,CASSQQGVGGYTF
.,TRBJ2-1,once,TRBV5-1,TGCGCCAGCAGTCGGGACACGGAAGGCAATGAGCAGTTCTTC,CASSRDTEGNEQFF
.,TRBJ1-1,.,TRBV28,TGTGCCAGCAGTTTATACGAGGGTATAGCTTTCTTT,CASSLYEGIAFF
.,TRBJ2-4,.,TRBV19,TGTGCCAGTAGCCCTGTTAGTTTGAACATTCAGTACTTC,CASSPVSLNIQYF
.,TRBJ1-5,.,TRBV28,TGTGCCAGCAGTTTAGGGCAGGGGCATCAGCCCCAGCATTTT,CASSLGQGHQPQHF